Following are 13 T cell receptor beta chains from one sample sequenced in a study of blood T cell repertoires in COVID-19. Profiling relied on immunoSEQ multiplex PCR, and the TCRdb table lists in-frame clones only, not all of them. The table shows over 80,000 clones, with roughly nine tenths occurring only once. Input material: peripheral blood. The receptors shown here come from a human donor with active COVID-19. The donor label of this sample is uncertain.

The V gene is TRBV28, the J gene TRBJ1-2, with 7 positions matching TRBD1. The CDR3 has 15 amino acids. J gave up 2 bases and V 2 bases, and 5 bases lay outside the gene matches. The V gene's germline CDR1 is MDHEN and CDR2 SYDVKM. CDR3 sequence reads: CASSLGLDRNYGYTF. CDR3 sequence (DNA): TGTGCCAGCAGTTTAGGTTTGGACAGGAACTATGGCTACACCTTC.

CDR3 loop: CASSLSRTGENEQFF. DNA of the CDR3: TGTGCCAGCAGCTTAAGTCGGACAGGGGAAAATGAGCAGTTCTTC. This chain connects TRBV7-3 to TRBJ2-1; 9 bases match TRBD1. Germline CDR1 reads SGHTA; CDR2 reads FQGTGA. V trimming: 1 base; J trimming: 7 bases; junction bases outside the gene matches: 5. This CDR3 region has 15 residues.

This clone was counted between two and nine times. The V and J genes are TRBV19 and TRBJ1-2, with 10 bases fitting TRBD1. Trimming took 5 bases from V and 4 from J; bases not matched to a gene: 16. This CDR3 is built from 18 residues. CDR1 and CDR2 (germline): LNHDA, SQIVND (reference sequence). The CDR3, as DNA: TGTGCCAGTAGTGACCGGGACAGGGGATTTCTAAGGAGCTATGGCTACACCTTC. Residues: CASSDRDRGFLRSYGYTF.

The DNA for the CDR3 is TGTGCCAGCAGCTTGGCAGGGGGGCCCCTCTCTGGGGCCAACGTCCTGACTTTC. This codes for CASSLAGGPLSGANVLTF. The chain joins TRBV5-6 to TRBJ2-6; D may be TRBD1 (7 bases). CDR1 is SGHDT and CDR2 is YYEEEE in the germline V gene. V was pared by 0 bases and J by 0 bases, with 13 bases between. CDR3 length: 18 amino acids. Filled out from reference TRBV5-6 and TRBJ2-6, the complete variable domain reads DAGVTQSPTHLIKTRGQQVTLRCSPKSGHDTVSWYQQALGQGPQFIFQYYEEEERQRGNFPDRFSGHQFPNYSSELNVNALLLGDSALYLCASSLAGGPLSGANVLTFGAGSRLTVL.

V usage is TRBV11-2 and J usage is TRBJ1-1, with D unresolved. Trimming shortened V by 4 bases and J by 1 base, and 10 bases separated the two germline ends. Per germline, CDR1 SGHAT and CDR2 FQNNGV. The CDR3 has 14 amino acids. DNA for the CDR3: TGTGCCAGCAGCTCATTTACAGAGAACACTGAAGCTTTCTTT. Its protein product is CASSSFTENTEAFF.

This rearrangement joins TRBV5-4 to TRBJ1-2; the D gene is possibly TRBD1 (6 bases). There are 15 residues in the CDR3. The ends were cut back, 4 bases at V and 0 bases at J, with 13 bases in the middle. The germline V gene encodes CDR1 SGHNT and CDR2 YYREEE (reference sequence). CDR3: CASSPGVLANYGYTF. CDR3 nucleotides: TGTGCCAGCAGCCCAGGGGTTCTAGCTAACTATGGCTACACCTTC.

This chain connects TRBV7-9 to TRBJ1-2; D is possibly TRBD1 (5 bases). V was shortened by 7 bases and J by 8 bases, with 14 bases between the two germline ends. This CDR3 contains 12 residues. Germline V CDR1 and CDR2: SEHNR, FQNEAQ (reference sequence). The CDR3 DNA is TGTGCCAGCAACCAGGGACTGGAAGGCTACACCTTC. It translates to CASNQGLEGYTF.

This clone has only one observation. V and J are TRBV6-4 and TRBJ2-1; the match to TRBD2 covers 7 bases. The CDR3 runs to 14 residues. Per the germline V gene, CDR1 is MRHNA and CDR2 is SNTAGT. V was clipped by 11 bases and J by 4 bases; unmatched bases: 11. Written as DNA, the CDR3 is TGTGCCCTGCAGTGGGGGGGGGTGTACAATGAGCAGTTCTTC. Its translation: CALQWGGVYNEQFF.

This clone was observed once. The CDR3 DNA follows: TGCAGCGTTGGCCCTGCGAACAATGAGCAGTTCTTC. This sequence encodes CSVGPANNEQFF. The chain carries TRBV29-1 and TRBJ2-1; D not certain. Trimming stripped 4 bases from V and 5 bases from J, with 9 bases between. Germline V gene lookup returns CDR1 SQVTM and CDR2 ANQGSEA. The CDR3 totals 12 residues.

This clone was found a few times. V gene TRBV4-3 combines with J gene TRBJ1-2; 7 bases are shared with TRBD1. This CDR3 contains 16 residues. After removal of 4 bases from V and 0 bases from J, the junction contained 8 bases not matched to a gene. Germline V gene data show CDR1 as LGHNA and CDR2 as YSLEER. CDR3 amino acids: CASSRNRGPPNYGYTF. The CDR3 DNA is TGCGCCAGCAGCCGGAACAGGGGCCCCCCTAACTATGGCTACACCTTC.

The chain combines TRBV7-2 with TRBJ1-5, with a possible D match to TRBD1 (5 bases). The germline V and J ends were trimmed by 0 bases and 11 bases, with 29 bases remaining between them. Looked up from germline, CDR1 is SGHTA and CDR2 is FQGNSA. CDR3 length: 19 amino acids. The CDR3 here is CASSLAGLMNVGGIITQHF. The CDR3 DNA reads TGTGCCAGCAGCTTAGCTGGCCTTATGAACGTCGGGGGTATCATAACCCAGCATTTT. Full variable domain (outside the CDR3, taken from reference TRBV7-2 and TRBJ1-5): GAGVSQSPSNKVTEKGKDVELRCDPISGHTALYWYRQSLGQGLEFLIYFQGNSAPDKSGLPSDRFSAERTGGSVSTLTIQRTQQEDSAVYLCASSLAGLMNVGGIITQHFGDGTRLSIL.

The chain employs TRBV6-6 and TRBJ2-5; a weak D match, TRBD2 (6 bases). The CDR3 extends over 16 amino acids. V was pared by 2 bases and J by 2 bases, with 15 bases between. CDR1 MNHNY and CDR2 SVGAGI come from the germline V gene (reference sequence). The CDR3 is CASSYRSGLRQETQYF. As DNA, the CDR3 is TGTGCCAGCAGTTACAGGTCCGGACTACGTCAAGAGACCCAGTACTTC.

The chain recombines TRBV5-1 with TRBJ2-5, with 7 positions matching TRBD2. This CDR3 has 14 residues. Trimming removed 4 bases from V and 5 bases from J; junction bases left unmatched: 8. CDR1 and CDR2 (germline): SGHRS, YFSETQ. The CDR3 spells CASSRGGARETQYF. The CDR3 DNA sequence: TGCGCCAGCAGCCGGGGAGGGGCGCGGGAGACCCAGTACTTC.